The 9 T cell receptor beta chains below all came from one sample that was sequenced in a study of blood T cell repertoires in COVID-19. Profiling relied on immunoSEQ multiplex PCR, and the TCRdb table lists in-frame clones only, not all of them. Of roughly 60,000 clones listed, 60% to 85% are singletons. Sequenced: peripheral blood. These receptors were obtained from a human donor in a cohort sampled during active COVID-19.

The chain has TRBV3-1 (or the pseudogene TRBV3-2) and TRBJ1-1; the D is unclear. CDR1 and CDR2 (germline): LGHDT, YNNKEL (reference sequence). The CDR3 runs to 15 residues. V was trimmed by 0 bases and J by 0 bases, leaving 8 bases between them. Here the CDR3 reads CASSQDLQLNTEAFF. CDR3 DNA sequence: TGTGCCAGCAGCCAAGATCTCCAGTTGAACACTGAAGCTTTCTTT.

Only a few counts were recorded for this clone. This chain connects TRBV2 to TRBJ2-7; 7 bases fit TRBD1. This CDR3 is 17 amino acids long. Germline CDR1 is SNHLY and CDR2 is FYNNEI. Trimming at V came to 4 bases and at J to 0 bases, leaving 12 bases not matched to a gene. The CDR3 loop reads CASSVGLGTVFSYEQYF. CDR3 DNA sequence: TGTGCCAGCAGTGTAGGTCTAGGGACAGTTTTCTCCTACGAGCAGTACTTC.

This chain joins TRBV7-9 and TRBJ1-1; D is unresolved. The length of the CDR3 is 14 residues. Germline CDR1 is SEHNR and CDR2 is FQNEAQ (reference sequence). V was pared by 2 bases and J by 3 bases, with 10 bases between. The CDR3 DNA reads TGTGCCAGCAGCTTACTTCGAAGAGACACTGAAGCTTTCTTT. Its translation: CASSLLRRDTEAFF.

J is TRBJ1-4 and V is TRBV3-1 (or the pseudogene TRBV3-2); the D gene is possibly TRBD1 (6 bases). Trimming removed 2 bases at V and 8 bases at J, with 12 bases between. The CDR3 extends over 14 amino acids. The germline CDR1 and CDR2 sequences are LGHDT and YNNKEL (reference sequence). The DNA for the CDR3 is TGTGCCAGCAGCCAAAGGACAGAGCCCGAAAAACTGTTTTTT. Translating gives CASSQRTEPEKLFF.

The chain joins TRBV12-5 to TRBJ1-1; tentatively, D is TRBD1 (6 bases). V lost 5 bases to trimming and J lost 1 base, with 11 bases between them. From germline, CDR1 is LGHNT and CDR2 FRNRAP. The CDR3 is 14 amino acids. The CDR3 region is CASGVPGQNTEAFF. The CDR3 DNA is TGTGCTAGTGGTGTACCGGGACAGAACACTGAAGCTTTCTTT.

The genes are TRBV5-1 and TRBJ2-2; D gene uncertain. Germline V gives CDR1 SGHRS, CDR2 YFSETQ. V was pared by 4 bases and J by 7 bases, with 11 bases between. The CDR3 consists of 13 residues. DNA of the CDR3: TGCGCCAGCAGCACCGCCGGGTTCGGGGAGCTGTTTTTT. Translated: CASSTAGFGELFF.

This chain joins TRBV11-2 and TRBJ2-1; possible D gene TRBD2, 5 bases. The CDR3 is 14 amino acids. Trimming took 4 bases from V and 7 from J, leaving 14 bases between them. Germline CDR1 reads SGHAT; CDR2 reads FQNNGV. The CDR3 loop reads CASSWASTGNEQFF. CDR3 DNA sequence: TGTGCCAGCAGCTGGGCTAGCACGGGGAATGAGCAGTTCTTC.

This chain uses TRBV2 with TRBJ2-2; the D gene is possibly TRBD2 (5 bases). Germline CDR1 reads SNHLY; CDR2 reads FYNNEI. Deletions cut 2 bases from V and 4 bases from J, with 8 bases between. This CDR3 spans 14 amino acids. The CDR3 DNA reads TGTGCCAGCAGTGAATTTCGGGGCACCGGGGAGCTGTTTTTT. Its translation: CASSEFRGTGELFF.

The rearrangement uses TRBV5-1 and TRBJ1-1; 7 nucleotides agree with TRBD1. There are 14 residues in the CDR3. Trimming removed 3 bases from V and 4 bases from J; junction bases left unmatched: 6. CDR1 is SGHRS, CDR2 YFSETQ, per germline. The CDR3 DNA is TGCGCCAGCAGCTCGGGACAGTTTTTCACTGAAGCTTTCTTT. It codes for CASSSGQFFTEAFF. Using reference TRBV5-1 and TRBJ1-1 for the parts outside the CDR3, the full variable domain is KAGVTQTPRYLIKTRGQQVTLSCSPISGHRSVSWYQQTPGQGLQFLFEYFSETQRNKGNFPGRFSGRQFSNSRSEMNVSTLELGDSALYLCASSSGQFFTEAFFGQGTRLTVV.